This is a list of T cell receptor beta chains from one sample in a study of response to subunit inactivated influenza vaccine. TCRdb redid the calling of the RT-PCR reads with MiXCR, one entry per CDR3 protein. The sample lists a few hundred thousand distinct CDR3 sequences, more than 7% seen once, with around 14% in the top ten. The sequencing used PBMCs from blood, collected less than 30 months after vaccination. All receptors derive from a man between 50 and 70 years old who received an inactivated influenza vaccine. The CDR3 runs from the conserved cysteine through the conserved F or W. Only part of the rows carry a size: once, few, many, or a class if the clone is expanded.

clone_size,cdr3_length,v_call,cdr3_aa
few,15,TRBV27,CASRRRGGRNNEQFF
NA,15,TRBV5-1,CASSPGGSPWYEQYF
NA,18,TRBV4-2,CASSPIGSGGRADNEQFF
few,13,TRBV11-2,CASSLGRRDRVVF
few,14,TRBV15,CATSRDRTRGEAFF
NA,16,TRBV4-1,CASSQEWEGRGETQYF
many,14,TRBV5-6,CASGSYGRRNEQYF
few,12,TRBV10-3,CAISGDDETQYF
NA,14,TRBV20-1,CSAQSGIGSYEQYF
NA,15,TRBV7-2,CASSYGLAGDYEQYF
many,15,TRBV9,CASSNSPRGTDTQYF
few,16,TRBV27,CASRFRGAGGNQPQHF
few,19,TRBV15,CATSRVVGRGLTGANVLTF
few,13,TRBV29-1,CSVDAVEADTQYF
few,11,TRBV20-1,CSASRSGELFF
many,15,TRBV5-1,CASSLQPAQQETQYF
many,17,TRBV7-2,CASSFKGTGTNTGELFF
few,14,TRBV11-2,CASSKDGFMETQYF
many,14,TRBV12-3/TRBV12-4,CASSRTGSEYGYTF
NA,14,TRBV10-3,CAISVSDGNTEAFF
many,18,TRBV11-1,CASSPHSGRPLSYNEQFF
few,15,TRBV14,CASSQDPVTTDTQYF
NA,13,TRBV12-3/TRBV12-4,CASSLGMRQPQHF
few,13,TRBV18,CASSPPSMNEQYF
many,15,TRBV5-1,CASSPSSGRAYEQFF
NA,14,TRBV20-1,CSARDEGGVYEQYF
few,18,TRBV6-4,CASSRGWGGRTETDTQYF
few,16,TRBV20-1,CSARLLGGSGANVLTF
NA,11,TRBV2,CASNMNTEAFF
NA,13,TRBV29-1,CSVADTPNGPQHF
NA,13,TRBV29-1,CSVEDGRDTEAFF
many,17,TRBV12-3/TRBV12-4,CASSLALSGGAAGELFF
NA,14,TRBV6-5,CASSSGDSRYGYTF
few,15,TRBV30,CAWKTAGGISYEQYF
few,18,TRBV28,CASSLGYYGTGVTKTQYF
NA,14,TRBV20-1,CSATDRGWSYEQYF
few,14,TRBV7-3,CASSSGSPGVKQFF
NA,12,TRBV3-1,CASRSTGGGYTF
NA,14,TRBV11-1,CASSARRTSSEQFF
NA,15,TRBV25-1,CASAPWGRVGHEQYF
many,15,TRBV5-1,CASSLQDYRSDTQYF
NA,15,TRBV6-5,CASSHGQGSVDTQYF
NA,16,TRBV4-3,CASSRYRGGSTDTQYF
many,17,TRBV6-5,CASSYRASTLSSYEQYF
few,12,TRBV10-3,CAINSGANVLTF
NA,16,TRBV9,CASSGLAEPFTDTQYF
NA,14,TRBV7-2,CASSLVSGAYGYTF
many,17,TRBV4-3,CASSRELAGGNTGELFF
NA,13,TRBV12-3/TRBV12-4,CASSFSGLREAFF
few,15,TRBV7-8,CASSLDGSRFYGYTF
many,15,TRBV15,CATTKSNSVNTEAFF
many,12,TRBV24-1,CATSDVGEGYTF
many,12,TRBV10-3,CAIRNGTDTQYF
NA,13,TRBV20-1,CSARPLADYEQYF
NA,18,TRBV7-8,CASITSPVWREGPDTQYF
few,15,TRBV12-3/TRBV12-4,CASSLNHGQRSGAFF
many,14,TRBV7-9,CASSSAGRSYEQYF